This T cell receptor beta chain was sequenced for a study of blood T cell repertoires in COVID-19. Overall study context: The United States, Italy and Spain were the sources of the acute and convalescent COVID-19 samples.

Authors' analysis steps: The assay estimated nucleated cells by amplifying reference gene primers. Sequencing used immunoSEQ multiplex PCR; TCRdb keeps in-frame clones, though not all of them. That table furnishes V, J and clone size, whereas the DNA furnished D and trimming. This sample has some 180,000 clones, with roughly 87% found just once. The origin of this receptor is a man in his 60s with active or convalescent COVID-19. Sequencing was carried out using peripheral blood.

Here the CDR3 DNA reads TGTGCCAGCAGTCCCGGCGGCCCGATCGCGGGGATCTACGAGCAGTACTTC. Translation gives CASSPGGPIAGIYEQYF. This chain links TRBV6-2 or TRBV6-3 with TRBJ2-7, with D tentatively TRBD2 (6 bases). The CDR3 has 17 amino acids. In germline, CDR1 is MNHEY, CDR2 SVGEGT. V shed 5 bases and J shed 3 bases, with 23 bases lying between them.